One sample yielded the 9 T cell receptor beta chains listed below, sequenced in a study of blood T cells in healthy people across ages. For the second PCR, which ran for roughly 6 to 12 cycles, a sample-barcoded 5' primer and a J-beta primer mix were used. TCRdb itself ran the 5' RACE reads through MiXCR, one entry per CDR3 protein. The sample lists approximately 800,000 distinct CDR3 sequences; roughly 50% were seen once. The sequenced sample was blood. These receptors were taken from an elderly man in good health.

CDR3 DNA: TGTGCCAGCTCACCCGTAGCGGGGAAAAACACTGAGCAGTTCTTC. It yields the protein CASSPVAGKNTEQFF. The genes are TRBV18 and TRBJ2-1; 8 bases are shared with TRBD2. Germline CDR1 reads KGHSH; CDR2 reads LQKENI. Unmatched junction bases numbered 10, after V lost 3 bases and J lost 9 bases. The CDR3 loop spans 15 amino acids.

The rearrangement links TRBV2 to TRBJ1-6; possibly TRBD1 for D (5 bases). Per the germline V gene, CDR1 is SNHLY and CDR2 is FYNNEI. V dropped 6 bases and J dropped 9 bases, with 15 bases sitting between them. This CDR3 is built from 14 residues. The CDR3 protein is CASSSRDGLSPLHF. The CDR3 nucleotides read TGTGCCAGCAGCTCCCGGGACGGACTTTCACCCCTCCACTTT. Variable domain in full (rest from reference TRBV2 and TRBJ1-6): EPEVTQTPSHQVTQMGQEVILRCVPISNHLYFYWYRQILGQKVEFLVSFYNNEISEKSEIFDDQFSVERPDGSNFTLKIRSTKLEDSAMYFCASSSRDGLSPLHFGNGTRLTVT.

The CDR3 DNA reads as TGCGCCAGCAATCGTGGGGACAGTAAAGACTCTGGGGCCAACGTCCTGACTTTC. It codes for CASNRGDSKDSGANVLTF. The gene calls are TRBV5-1 and TRBJ2-6, with 7 bases matching TRBD1. V was clipped by 6 bases and J by 0 bases; unmatched bases: 12. Germline V gives CDR1 SGHRS, CDR2 YFSETQ. The CDR3 has 18 residues.

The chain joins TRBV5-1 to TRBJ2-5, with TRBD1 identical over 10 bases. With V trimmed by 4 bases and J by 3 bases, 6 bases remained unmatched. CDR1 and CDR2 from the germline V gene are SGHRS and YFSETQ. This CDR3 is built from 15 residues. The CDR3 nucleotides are TGCGCCAGCAGCAGGACCGGGACAGGGGAAGAGACCCAGTACTTC. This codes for CASSRTGTGEETQYF. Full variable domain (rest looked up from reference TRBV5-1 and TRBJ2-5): KAGVTQTPRYLIKTRGQQVTLSCSPISGHRSVSWYQQTPGQGLQFLFEYFSETQRNKGNFPGRFSGRQFSNSRSEMNVSTLELGDSALYLCASSRTGTGEETQYFGPGTRLLVL.

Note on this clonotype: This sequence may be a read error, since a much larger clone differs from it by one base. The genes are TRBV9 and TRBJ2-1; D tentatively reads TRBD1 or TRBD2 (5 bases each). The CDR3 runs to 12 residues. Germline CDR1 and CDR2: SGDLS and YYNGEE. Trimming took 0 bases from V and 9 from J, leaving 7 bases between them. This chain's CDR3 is CASSVGGTEQFF. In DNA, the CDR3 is TGTGCCAGCAGCGTAGGGGGGACTGAGCAGTTCTTC.

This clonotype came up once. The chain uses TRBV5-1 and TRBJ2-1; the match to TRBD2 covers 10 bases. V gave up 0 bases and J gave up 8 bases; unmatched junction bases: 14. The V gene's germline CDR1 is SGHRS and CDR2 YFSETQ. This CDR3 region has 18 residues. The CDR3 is CASSLAGGPSGRQHEQFF. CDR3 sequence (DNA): TGCGCCAGCAGCTTGGCCGGGGGGCCTAGCGGGAGACAGCATGAGCAGTTCTTC.

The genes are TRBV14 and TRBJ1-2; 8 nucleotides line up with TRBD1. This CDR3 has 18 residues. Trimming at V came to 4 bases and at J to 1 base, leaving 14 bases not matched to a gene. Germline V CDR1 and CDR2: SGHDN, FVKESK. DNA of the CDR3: TGTGCCAGCAGCCCTCTAAGGGGGACAGGACAGTTTAACTATGGCTACACCTTC. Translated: CASSPLRGTGQFNYGYTF.

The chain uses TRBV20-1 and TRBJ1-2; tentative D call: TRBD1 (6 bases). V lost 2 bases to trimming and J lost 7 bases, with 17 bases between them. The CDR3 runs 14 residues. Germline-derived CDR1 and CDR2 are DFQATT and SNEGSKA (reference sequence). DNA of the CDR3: TGCAGTGCTAGACCCGGGGGCGAATCTGGTGGCTACACCTTC. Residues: CSARPGGESGGYTF.

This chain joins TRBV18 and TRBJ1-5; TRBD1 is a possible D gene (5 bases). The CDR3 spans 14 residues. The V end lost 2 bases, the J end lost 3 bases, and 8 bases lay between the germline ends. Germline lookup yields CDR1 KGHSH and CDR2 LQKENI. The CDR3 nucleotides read TGTGCCAGCTCACCAGGACACCCCAATCAGCCCCAGCATTTT. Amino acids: CASSPGHPNQPQHF.